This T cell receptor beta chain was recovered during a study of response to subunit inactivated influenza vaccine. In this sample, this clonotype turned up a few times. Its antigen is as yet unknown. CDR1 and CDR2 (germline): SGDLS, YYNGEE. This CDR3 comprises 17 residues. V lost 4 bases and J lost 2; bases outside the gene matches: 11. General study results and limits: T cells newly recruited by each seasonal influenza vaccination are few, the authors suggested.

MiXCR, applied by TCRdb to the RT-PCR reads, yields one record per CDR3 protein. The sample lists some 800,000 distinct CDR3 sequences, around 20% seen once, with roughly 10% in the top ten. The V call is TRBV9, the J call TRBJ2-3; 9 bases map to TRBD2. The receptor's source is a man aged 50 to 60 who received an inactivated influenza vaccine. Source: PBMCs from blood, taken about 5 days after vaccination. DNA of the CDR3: TGTGCCAGCAGCTTCCCGACTAGCGGCCTTACCACAGATACGCAGTATTTT. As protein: CASSFPTSGLTTDTQYF.